This is a list of T cell receptor beta chains from one sample in a study of blood T cell repertoires in COVID-19. Sequenced by immunoSEQ multiplex PCR; TCRdb stores in-frame clones only, minus some. The repertoire includes around 200,000 clones, around 80% of them detected once, and approximately 3% sits in the top ten. Material: peripheral blood. Source of these receptors: a woman of 80 years or more with active or convalescent COVID-19. The CDR3 runs from the conserved cysteine through the conserved F or W. The D gene is left open where the match is weak. A clone size is listed for some rows: how often the clone was seen (once, few, many), or a class if it is expanded.

clone_size: NA; cdr3_length: 13; v_call: TRBV29-1; d_call: NA; j_call: TRBJ1-6; cdr3_nt: TGCAGCGTCAAAGGGGGTCGGAATTCACCCCTCCACTTT; cdr3_aa: CSVKGGRNSPLHF
clone_size: NA; cdr3_length: 15; v_call: TRBV6-5; d_call: TRBD1; j_call: TRBJ2-7; cdr3_nt: TGTGCCAGCAAGGGACAGGGGGCCTTTTCCCACGAGCAGTACTTC; cdr3_aa: CASKGQGAFSHEQYF
clone_size: NA; cdr3_length: 14; v_call: TRBV27; d_call: TRBD1; j_call: TRBJ1-2; cdr3_nt: TGTGCCAGCAGTTTATCGGGACAGGTTTATGGCTACACCTTC; cdr3_aa: CASSLSGQVYGYTF
clone_size: NA; cdr3_length: 14; v_call: TRBV5-4; d_call: TRBD1; j_call: TRBJ2-7; cdr3_nt: TGTGCCAGCAGCGCCCGGGACAGCACTTACGAGCAGTACTTC; cdr3_aa: CASSARDSTYEQYF
clone_size: few; cdr3_length: 16; v_call: TRBV30; d_call: TRBD1; j_call: TRBJ1-3; cdr3_nt: TGTGCCTGGAGTGTAATGGGACAGGGATTTGGAAACACCATATATTTT; cdr3_aa: CAWSVMGQGFGNTIYF
clone_size: NA; cdr3_length: 15; v_call: TRBV4-2; d_call: NA; j_call: TRBJ2-7; cdr3_nt: TGTGCCAGCAGCCAAAGTCTAGCGAAAACCTACGAGCAGTACTTC; cdr3_aa: CASSQSLAKTYEQYF
clone_size: NA; cdr3_length: 15; v_call: TRBV6-5; d_call: NA; j_call: TRBJ2-1; cdr3_nt: TGTGCCAGCAGTAACGAGGCGGGGAAATACAATGAGCAGTTCTTC; cdr3_aa: CASSNEAGKYNEQFF
clone_size: NA; cdr3_length: 15; v_call: TRBV6-2/TRBV6-3; d_call: NA; j_call: TRBJ2-1; cdr3_nt: TGTGCCAGCAGTTATGGGGGGGCCTCCTACAATGAGCAGTTCTTC; cdr3_aa: CASSYGGASYNEQFF
clone_size: NA; cdr3_length: 20; v_call: TRBV27; d_call: TRBD2; j_call: TRBJ2-7; cdr3_nt: TGTGCCAGCAGTTTACGAAGGACTAGCGGGGGGGTGGGTAGATTCTACGAGCAGTACTTC; cdr3_aa: CASSLRRTSGGVGRFYEQYF
clone_size: NA; cdr3_length: 16; v_call: TRBV4-2; d_call: NA; j_call: TRBJ2-3; cdr3_nt: TGTGCCAGCAGCCCCAAGGGTGGGGGCATCACAGATACGCAGTATTTT; cdr3_aa: CASSPKGGGITDTQYF
clone_size: NA; cdr3_length: 11; v_call: TRBV20-1; d_call: NA; j_call: TRBJ2-7; cdr3_nt: TGCAGTGCTAGGCCCCGGGACGAGCAGTACTTC; cdr3_aa: CSARPRDEQYF
clone_size: NA; cdr3_length: 12; v_call: TRBV2; d_call: NA; j_call: TRBJ2-3; cdr3_nt: TGTGCCAGCAGTGAATGGCGAGCGGCGCAGTATTTT; cdr3_aa: CASSEWRAAQYF
clone_size: few; cdr3_length: 13; v_call: TRBV6-5; d_call: NA; j_call: TRBJ2-2; cdr3_nt: TGTGCCAGCTCGCGAGGTTGGAGCGGGGAGCTGTTTTTT; cdr3_aa: CASSRGWSGELFF
clone_size: once; cdr3_length: 13; v_call: TRBV2; d_call: NA; j_call: TRBJ2-7; cdr3_nt: TGTGCCAGCAGCAGGGAAAATGCCAACGAGCAGTACTTC; cdr3_aa: CASSRENANEQYF
clone_size: NA; cdr3_length: 15; v_call: TRBV29-1; d_call: TRBD1; j_call: TRBJ2-1; cdr3_nt: TGCAGCGTTGTAGGCTCGGACAGGGGAACGAATGAGCAGTTCTTC; cdr3_aa: CSVVGSDRGTNEQFF
clone_size: NA; cdr3_length: 13; v_call: TRBV28; d_call: NA; j_call: TRBJ1-5; cdr3_nt: TGTGCCAGCAGTATGACAAACAATCAGCCCCAGCATTTT; cdr3_aa: CASSMTNNQPQHF
clone_size: once; cdr3_length: 14; v_call: TRBV7-2; d_call: NA; j_call: TRBJ2-5; cdr3_nt: TGTGCCAGTACCCCGGCCGGGGGCCAAGAGACCCAGTACTTC; cdr3_aa: CASTPAGGQETQYF
clone_size: NA; cdr3_length: 18; v_call: TRBV7-9; d_call: TRBD2; j_call: TRBJ2-3; cdr3_nt: TGTGCCAGCAGCTCCACTGTGATAGCGGGGGGTAGCACAGATACGCAGTATTTT; cdr3_aa: CASSSTVIAGGSTDTQYF
clone_size: NA; cdr3_length: 14; v_call: TRBV2; d_call: TRBD1; j_call: TRBJ2-5; cdr3_nt: TGTGCCAGCAGTGTCCGGGACAGTCAAGAGACCCAGTACTTC; cdr3_aa: CASSVRDSQETQYF
clone_size: NA; cdr3_length: 15; v_call: TRBV5-8; d_call: NA; j_call: TRBJ2-3; cdr3_nt: TGTGCCAGCACCCTGTGGGGGGGCAGCACAGATACGCAGTATTTT; cdr3_aa: CASTLWGGSTDTQYF
clone_size: NA; cdr3_length: 13; v_call: TRBV6-5; d_call: NA; j_call: TRBJ1-5; cdr3_nt: TGTGCCAGCAGGACAGTTAGCAATCAGCCCCAGCATTTT; cdr3_aa: CASRTVSNQPQHF
clone_size: NA; cdr3_length: 12; v_call: TRBV20-1; d_call: NA; j_call: TRBJ1-2; cdr3_nt: TGCAGTGCTAGTGCGCGGACATATGGCTACACCTTC; cdr3_aa: CSASARTYGYTF
clone_size: NA; cdr3_length: 17; v_call: TRBV7-8; d_call: TRBD1; j_call: TRBJ2-7; cdr3_nt: TGTGCCAGCAGCTTAGCCAGGATATTAAATGACAGGGACGAGCAGTACTTC; cdr3_aa: CASSLARILNDRDEQYF
clone_size: few; cdr3_length: 15; v_call: TRBV7-9; d_call: TRBD1; j_call: TRBJ1-2; cdr3_nt: TGTGCCAGCAGCTTAGGAAGGGGGCAGGGCTATGGCTACACCTTC; cdr3_aa: CASSLGRGQGYGYTF
clone_size: NA; cdr3_length: 17; v_call: TRBV4-3; d_call: TRBD2; j_call: TRBJ2-3; cdr3_nt: TGCGCCAGCAGCCCCACCCCAGTCGGGAGGGGCACAGATACGCAGTATTTT; cdr3_aa: CASSPTPVGRGTDTQYF
clone_size: NA; cdr3_length: 17; v_call: TRBV5-1; d_call: TRBD1; j_call: TRBJ2-3; cdr3_nt: TGCGCCAGCAGCTTGGGTAGAGGGACAGGGGTCACAGATACGCAGTATTTT; cdr3_aa: CASSLGRGTGVTDTQYF
clone_size: NA; cdr3_length: 15; v_call: TRBV10-2; d_call: TRBD1; j_call: TRBJ2-7; cdr3_nt: TGCGCCAGCAGTTCCCAGGGGGCCCAATACTACGAGCAGTACTTC; cdr3_aa: CASSSQGAQYYEQYF
clone_size: NA; cdr3_length: 14; v_call: TRBV6-5; d_call: NA; j_call: TRBJ1-2; cdr3_nt: TGTGCCAGCAGTCCCAGGGTTACCGACTATGGCTACACCTTC; cdr3_aa: CASSPRVTDYGYTF
clone_size: once; cdr3_length: 14; v_call: TRBV19; d_call: TRBD1; j_call: TRBJ1-1; cdr3_nt: TGTGCCAGTGAGGACAGGGGAGGGAACACTGAAGCTTTCTTT; cdr3_aa: CASEDRGGNTEAFF
clone_size: few; cdr3_length: 13; v_call: TRBV19; d_call: TRBD1; j_call: TRBJ1-1; cdr3_nt: TGTGCCAGTAGTGTTGGGACAGGGGGCAGAGCTTTCTTT; cdr3_aa: CASSVGTGGRAFF
clone_size: NA; cdr3_length: 14; v_call: TRBV28; d_call: NA; j_call: TRBJ2-7; cdr3_nt: TGTGCCAGCAGTCTGGATGGGGGGTCCTACGAGCAGTACTTC; cdr3_aa: CASSLDGGSYEQYF
clone_size: NA; cdr3_length: 14; v_call: TRBV19; d_call: TRBD1; j_call: TRBJ1-6; cdr3_nt: TGTGCCAGTTCCTCCGGGACAGGGAGGGAGCCCCTCCACTTT; cdr3_aa: CASSSGTGREPLHF
clone_size: few; cdr3_length: 17; v_call: TRBV19; d_call: NA; j_call: TRBJ1-3; cdr3_nt: TGTGCCAGTAGTAGGGGGGATCCAACTTTTGTCGGAAACACCATATATTTT; cdr3_aa: CASSRGDPTFVGNTIYF
clone_size: NA; cdr3_length: 14; v_call: TRBV7-9; d_call: NA; j_call: TRBJ2-7; cdr3_nt: TGTGCCAGCAGCTTAGCCGGTGGGGGCGACGAGCAGTACTTC; cdr3_aa: CASSLAGGGDEQYF
clone_size: NA; cdr3_length: 14; v_call: TRBV7-9; d_call: NA; j_call: TRBJ2-5; cdr3_nt: TGTGCCAGCAGGCGCGGCGCGTCTCAAGAGACCCAGTACTTC; cdr3_aa: CASRRGASQETQYF
clone_size: NA; cdr3_length: 14; v_call: TRBV27; d_call: TRBD1; j_call: TRBJ1-2; cdr3_nt: TGTGCCAGCAGTTTCAGGGGGCAGGACTATGGCTACACCTTC; cdr3_aa: CASSFRGQDYGYTF
clone_size: NA; cdr3_length: 15; v_call: TRBV9; d_call: NA; j_call: TRBJ2-3; cdr3_nt: TGTGCCAGCAGCGCGTATAGCGTACCCACAGATACGCAGTATTTT; cdr3_aa: CASSAYSVPTDTQYF
clone_size: NA; cdr3_length: 17; v_call: TRBV9; d_call: TRBD1; j_call: TRBJ2-7; cdr3_nt: TGTGCCAGCAGCGTAGCTCCGGGGACAGGGTTTTCCTACGAGCAGTACTTC; cdr3_aa: CASSVAPGTGFSYEQYF
clone_size: NA; cdr3_length: 12; v_call: TRBV3-1/TRBV3-2; d_call: NA; j_call: TRBJ2-5; cdr3_nt: TGTGCCAGCAGCCAAGAGCGGGAGACCCAGTACTTC; cdr3_aa: CASSQERETQYF
clone_size: once; cdr3_length: 15; v_call: TRBV19; d_call: TRBD1; j_call: TRBJ1-6; cdr3_nt: TGTGCCAGTAGTATAAGACAGGGTGCGAATTCACCCCTCCACTTT; cdr3_aa: CASSIRQGANSPLHF
clone_size: few; cdr3_length: 14; v_call: TRBV5-6; d_call: TRBD1; j_call: TRBJ2-7; cdr3_nt: TGTGCCAGCAGCTGGGGGACAGGGAGCCTGGAGCAGTACTTC; cdr3_aa: CASSWGTGSLEQYF
clone_size: NA; cdr3_length: 15; v_call: TRBV9; d_call: TRBD1; j_call: TRBJ1-2; cdr3_nt: TGTGCCAGCAGCAATAGACAGGGCGGGATTTATGGCTACACCTTC; cdr3_aa: CASSNRQGGIYGYTF
clone_size: NA; cdr3_length: 15; v_call: TRBV7-6; d_call: TRBD1; j_call: TRBJ2-7; cdr3_nt: TGTGCCAGCAGTAAAAGTACCGGGACAGCCTACGAGCAGTACTTC; cdr3_aa: CASSKSTGTAYEQYF
clone_size: NA; cdr3_length: 15; v_call: TRBV25-1; d_call: TRBD1; j_call: TRBJ2-7; cdr3_nt: TGTGCCAGCAGTAACCCGGGACAGGGGTCTTACGAGCAGTACTTC; cdr3_aa: CASSNPGQGSYEQYF
clone_size: NA; cdr3_length: 15; v_call: TRBV6-6; d_call: NA; j_call: TRBJ2-1; cdr3_nt: TGTGCCAGCAGTTACTCGGCGGGCTCCTACAATGAGCAGTTCTTC; cdr3_aa: CASSYSAGSYNEQFF
clone_size: NA; cdr3_length: 13; v_call: TRBV12-3/TRBV12-4; d_call: NA; j_call: TRBJ1-1; cdr3_nt: TGTGCCAGCAGTTTGGACACTTACACTGAAGCTTTCTTT; cdr3_aa: CASSLDTYTEAFF
clone_size: NA; cdr3_length: 14; v_call: TRBV27; d_call: TRBD1; j_call: TRBJ2-2; cdr3_nt: TGTGCCAGCGGAAAGGGACAGCCCACCGGGGAGCTGTTTTTT; cdr3_aa: CASGKGQPTGELFF
clone_size: NA; cdr3_length: 13; v_call: TRBV2; d_call: TRBD1; j_call: TRBJ1-1; cdr3_nt: TGTGCCAGCAGTGACCGGACAGGGGGATTCGCTTTCTTT; cdr3_aa: CASSDRTGGFAFF
clone_size: NA; cdr3_length: 15; v_call: TRBV7-9; d_call: TRBD1; j_call: TRBJ2-5; cdr3_nt: TGTGCCAGCAGCACATGGACAGGTCCCCAAGAGACCCAGTACTTC; cdr3_aa: CASSTWTGPQETQYF
clone_size: NA; cdr3_length: 15; v_call: TRBV27; d_call: TRBD1; j_call: TRBJ2-7; cdr3_nt: TGTGCCAGCGGCCTCGGGGCAGGGGGATACCACGAGCAGTACTTC; cdr3_aa: CASGLGAGGYHEQYF
clone_size: NA; cdr3_length: 16; v_call: TRBV5-5; d_call: TRBD2; j_call: TRBJ2-1; cdr3_nt: TGTGCCAGCAGCTTGGGAGCGGGGAGAAGGTCTGATGAGCAGTTCTTC; cdr3_aa: CASSLGAGRRSDEQFF
clone_size: few; cdr3_length: 17; v_call: TRBV11-3; d_call: NA; j_call: TRBJ1-2; cdr3_nt: TGTGCCAGCAGCTCAACACCGGCGGGGGGTTATAGCTATGGCTACACCTTC; cdr3_aa: CASSSTPAGGYSYGYTF
clone_size: many; cdr3_length: 12; v_call: TRBV2; d_call: NA; j_call: TRBJ2-7; cdr3_nt: TGTGCCAGCACGGGGTTGTCCTACGAGCAGTACTTC; cdr3_aa: CASTGLSYEQYF